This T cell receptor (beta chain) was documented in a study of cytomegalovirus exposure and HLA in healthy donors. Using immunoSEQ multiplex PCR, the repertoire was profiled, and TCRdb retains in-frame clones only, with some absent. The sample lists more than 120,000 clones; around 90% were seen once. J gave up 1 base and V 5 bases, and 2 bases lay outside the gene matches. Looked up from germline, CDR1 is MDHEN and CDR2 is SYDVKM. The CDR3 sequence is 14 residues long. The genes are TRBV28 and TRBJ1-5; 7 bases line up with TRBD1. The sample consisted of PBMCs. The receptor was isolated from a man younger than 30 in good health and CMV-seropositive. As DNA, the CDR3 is TGTGCCAGCAGTCGGGACAGCAGCAATCAGCCCCAGCATTTT. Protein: CASSRDSSNQPQHF.